The rows below give T cell receptor beta chains drawn from one sample of a study of blood T cell repertoires in COVID-19. The table came from immunoSEQ multiplex PCR; TCRdb's copy has only in-frame clones and leaves some out. The sample holds about 87,000 clones; 86% are singletons and the top ten take roughly 25%. The sequencing sample was made of peripheral blood. The receptors here all came from a human donor in a cohort sampled during active COVID-19. CDR3s include the opening cysteine and the closing phenylalanine or tryptophan. The D gene is left open where the match is weak. Where a row states a size, it is once, few, many or the class of an expanded clone; other rows omit it.

-	TRBV10-3	TRBD1	TRBJ2-7	TGTGCCATCAGTGTTTTGGACAGGGGTTCCTACGAGCAGTACTTC	CAISVLDRGSYEQYF
-	TRBV30	-	TRBJ1-5	TGTGCCTGGAGCAGGCAGGGAAACCAGCCCCAGCATTTT	CAWSRQGNQPQHF
-	TRBV7-8	-	TRBJ2-1	TGTGCCAGCAGCCCGACAGACAATGAGCAGTTCTTC	CASSPTDNEQFF
-	TRBV4-1	-	TRBJ1-2	TGCGCCAGCAGCCAAGATCCGGCAGGCCTCGACTATGGCTACACCTTC	CASSQDPAGLDYGYTF
-	TRBV9	-	TRBJ2-3	TGTGCCAGCAGCGTATCCGGGGTAGATACGCAGTATTTT	CASSVSGVDTQYF
-	TRBV5-1	TRBD2	TRBJ2-3	TGCGCCAGCAGCTTGGGACTAGCGGGAGGGCCAACAGATACGCAGTATTTT	CASSLGLAGGPTDTQYF
-	TRBV7-8	-	TRBJ1-5	TGTGCCAGCAGCTTAGAGGGGTCAGTGGGGCCCCAGCATTTT	CASSLEGSVGPQHF
-	TRBV5-4	-	TRBJ2-4	TGTGCCAGCAGCTTGGCCGGCGGGTACAGCCAAAACATTCAGTACTTC	CASSLAGGYSQNIQYF
-	TRBV6-5	-	TRBJ1-3	TGTGCCACGGGGGTCCTACCATCTGGAAACACCATATATTTT	CATGVLPSGNTIYF
-	TRBV5-6	TRBD1	TRBJ2-5	TGTGCCAGCAGCCCGACAGGGGTAAGAGAGACCCAGTACTTC	CASSPTGVRETQYF
-	TRBV7-3	TRBD1	TRBJ2-2	TGTGCCAGCACCTCCGGGACAGGGACCGGGGAGCTGTTTTTT	CASTSGTGTGELFF
-	TRBV11-2	TRBD2	TRBJ2-3	TGTGCCAGCAGCCCCACCCTAGCGGTGCGCACAGATACGCAGTATTTT	CASSPTLAVRTDTQYF
few	TRBV11-2	-	TRBJ1-2	TGTGCCAGCAGCGACCGGGGGAAGGCGGGCTATGGCTACACCTTC	CASSDRGKAGYGYTF
-	TRBV7-8	-	TRBJ2-7	TGTGCCAGCAGCTTAGTAGGGGGTAGGGAAGCCTACGAGCAGTACTTC	CASSLVGGREAYEQYF
once	TRBV2	TRBD2	TRBJ2-1	TGTGCCAAACAGGGGCTAGCGGGAAGTGAGCAGTTCTTC	CAKQGLAGSEQFF
-	TRBV5-1	-	TRBJ2-2	TGCGCCAGCAGCCCAGGACAGAGCGCGAACACCGGGGAGCTGTTTTTT	CASSPGQSANTGELFF
-	TRBV3-1/TRBV3-2	TRBD1	TRBJ1-4	TGTGCCAGCAGCCAGGACAGGAAGAATGAAAAACTGTTTTTT	CASSQDRKNEKLFF
-	TRBV5-5	-	TRBJ2-1	TGTGCCAGCAGCTTAGTTGATGGTCCTAGGAGAAATGAGCAGTTCTTC	CASSLVDGPRRNEQFF
-	TRBV29-1	TRBD1	TRBJ2-7	TGCAGCGCCCGGGACAGCTACTACGAGCAGTACTTC	CSARDSYYEQYF
-	TRBV6-5	-	TRBJ1-6	TGTGCCAGCAGTTATGAGCGGGTGAGGGCTAATTCACCCCTCCACTTT	CASSYERVRANSPLHF
-	TRBV6-5	-	TRBJ2-6	TGTGCCAGCAGTCTGACAGCAGCGGGGGCCAACGTCCTGACTTTC	CASSLTAAGANVLTF
once	TRBV3-1/TRBV3-2	TRBD2	TRBJ2-4	TGTGCCAGCAGCCGCTCAGTGACTAGCCTAGCCAAAAACATTCAGTACTTC	CASSRSVTSLAKNIQYF
once	TRBV6-1	TRBD1	TRBJ2-5	TGTGCCAGCAGTGAGGGACAGTTGCGGACCCAGTACTTC	CASSEGQLRTQYF
-	TRBV18	TRBD1	TRBJ1-4	TGTGCCAGCTCACCCCCGGGACAGGGGTATGCTAATGAAAAACTGTTTTTT	CASSPPGQGYANEKLFF
-	TRBV7-2	-	TRBJ1-6	TGTGCCAGCAGCCCCCGTATGGGGGCCCGCCAATATAATTCACCCCTCCACTTT	CASSPRMGARQYNSPLHF